A selection of T cell receptor beta chains follows, all from one sample in a study of PD-1 blockade in classical Hodgkin lymphoma. TCRdb's copy holds only in-frame clones and misses some; the assay was immunoSEQ multiplex PCR. This sample has roughly 15,000 clones, with over 55% found just once. The source was peripheral blood mononuclear cells (PBMCs), collected before the second cycle of nivolumab. These receptors were collected from a human donor with classical Hodgkin lymphoma. The CDR3 runs from the conserved cysteine through the conserved F or W. D genes are given only for firm matches. Expanded clones get a size class; other rows say once, few or many, or leave the size out.

D	size	length	V	J	DNA	CDR3
-	-	17	TRBV7-3	TRBJ2-5	TGTGCCAGCAGCCCAAGGGGAGGCAGGGACAGCCAAGAGACCCAGTACTTC	CASSPRGGRDSQETQYF
-	-	16	TRBV4-2	TRBJ2-7	TGTGCCAGCAGCCGGGCTTCAGGGGATTCCCCTCTCGAGCAGTACTTC	CASSRASGDSPLEQYF
TRBD1	medium-sized	14	TRBV27	TRBJ2-4	TGTGCCAGCAGTCCCGGGACAGGGAAAAACATTCAGTACTTC	CASSPGTGKNIQYF
-	medium-sized	16	TRBV7-8	TRBJ2-1	TGTGCCAGCAGCTTAGAAGGCTTCAGCTCCTACAATGAGCAGTTCTTC	CASSLEGFSSYNEQFF
TRBD2	few	17	TRBV7-9	TRBJ2-2	TGTGCCAGCAGCCCCACTCTAGCGGGAGTTTTAACCGGGGAGCTGTTTTTT	CASSPTLAGVLTGELFF
-	-	15	TRBV4-1	TRBJ2-7	TGCGCCAGCAGCCAAGCCCCAGGAGGGTATTACGAGCAGTACTTC	CASSQAPGGYYEQYF
TRBD1	-	16	TRBV29-1	TRBJ2-1	TGCAGCGTTGAAACGTCTACAGGGGGAAAATGGAATGAGCAGTTCTTC	CSVETSTGGKWNEQFF
-	-	13	TRBV7-9	TRBJ2-1	TGTGCCAGCAGCGAAGGGGTACACAATGAGCAGTTCTTC	CASSEGVHNEQFF
-	medium-sized	14	TRBV19	TRBJ1-1	TGTGCCAGTAGTATAGGGGTTGGGAACACTGAAGCTTTCTTT	CASSIGVGNTEAFF
TRBD1	-	13	TRBV5-1	TRBJ1-5	TGCGCCAGCAGCTTACAGGGGGGGCAGCCCCAGCATTTT	CASSLQGGQPQHF
TRBD2	few	16	TRBV27	TRBJ2-7	TGTGCCAGCAGTATAGTCCTAGCGGGAGGTCCCTACGAGCAGTACTTC	CASSIVLAGGPYEQYF
-	-	14	TRBV6-5	TRBJ2-3	TGTGCCAGCAGTTACTCGAATCACGGAGATACGCAGTATTTT	CASSYSNHGDTQYF
-	-	14	TRBV27	TRBJ2-3	TGTGCCAGCAGTTTACTGGGGATCACAGATACGCAGTATTTT	CASSLLGITDTQYF
-	-	16	TRBV6-1	TRBJ2-7	TGTGCCAGCAGTGAAGTCCTCACAGGGAGCTCCTACGAGCAGTACTTC	CASSEVLTGSSYEQYF
-	-	13	TRBV6-6	TRBJ1-4	TGTGCCAGCAGTTACAGGTCTAATGAAAAACTGTTTTTT	CASSYRSNEKLFF
TRBD2	large	18	TRBV29-1	TRBJ2-3	TGCTCAACTCGCGGGAGCCAGTCAGGGAGTTCGTGGACAGATACGCAGTATTTT	CSTRGSQSGSSWTDTQYF
TRBD2	-	16	TRBV28	TRBJ2-7	TGTGCCAGCAGCCCCCGGGGGGGGATGGTTTCCTACGAGCAGTACTTC	CASSPRGGMVSYEQYF
-	-	16	TRBV7-2	TRBJ2-3	TGTGCCAGCAGCTTAGGACCCACGGGGAGCACAGATACGCAGTATTTT	CASSLGPTGSTDTQYF
-	-	12	TRBV11-2	TRBJ2-2	TGTGCCAGCAGGGGGGGCACCGGGGAGCTGTTTTTT	CASRGGTGELFF
-	few	16	TRBV28	TRBJ2-3	TGTGCCAGCAGTTCCGGGACGAGAGCACCCACAGATACGCAGTATTTT	CASSSGTRAPTDTQYF
TRBD2	-	18	TRBV2	TRBJ2-1	TGTGCCAGCAGTTCGCCGGGACTAGCGGGAGGGCCAGGCAATGAGCAGTTCTTC	CASSSPGLAGGPGNEQFF
-	-	17	TRBV11-1	TRBJ2-3	TGTGCCAGCAGCTCCCGCGGTGCAGGGGTCCGCACAGATACGCAGTATTTT	CASSSRGAGVRTDTQYF
-	once	15	TRBV19	TRBJ1-5	TGTGCCAGTAGTGGCAAACAGGCGAGCAATCAGCCCCAGCATTTT	CASSGKQASNQPQHF
TRBD1	-	18	TRBV7-9	TRBJ1-2	TGTGCCAGCAGCTTGGCAACAGGGGACAGGGAACAGTACTATGGCTACACCTTC	CASSLATGDREQYYGYTF
TRBD2	-	16	TRBV6-1	TRBJ2-5	TGTGCCAGCAGTGAGGGACTAGCGGGAGTCGTGGAGACCCAGTACTTC	CASSEGLAGVVETQYF
TRBD1	-	16	TRBV7-8	TRBJ2-7	TGTGCCAGCAGCTTAGGTACGGGACAGAGACCTTACGAGCAGTACTTC	CASSLGTGQRPYEQYF
-	-	14	TRBV5-6	TRBJ1-3	TGTGCCAGCAGCCGCGGAGGGCGTGGAAACACCATATATTTT	CASSRGGRGNTIYF
-	few	13	TRBV19	TRBJ1-2	TGTGCCAGTGAGGGTCTAGGAGGCTATGGCTACACCTTC	CASEGLGGYGYTF
TRBD2	-	15	TRBV29-1	TRBJ2-1	TGCAGCGTTGCCCGGGCTAGCGGGCATAGGGGTGAGCAGTTCTTC	CSVARASGHRGEQFF
-	once	16	TRBV11-2	TRBJ2-1	TGTGCCAGCAGCTTTACAGGCGAAATTAACTACAATGAGCAGTTCTTC	CASSFTGEINYNEQFF
TRBD2	-	15	TRBV30	TRBJ2-5	TGTGCCTGGAAACGGGTAGCGGGAGAGCTTGAGACCCAGTACTTC	CAWKRVAGELETQYF
TRBD2	-	15	TRBV6-6	TRBJ2-1	TGTGCCAGCAGATTTAGCGGGAGTTTAGTCGATGAGCAGTTCTTC	CASRFSGSLVDEQFF
-	-	11	TRBV25-1	TRBJ2-1	TGTGCCAGCGGAAACGAGAATGAGCAGTTCTTC	CASGNENEQFF
TRBD1	large	15	TRBV7-9	TRBJ1-2	TGTGCCAGCAGCGTACAGGGGGAATCTAACTATGGCTACACCTTC	CASSVQGESNYGYTF
-	-	15	TRBV6-6	TRBJ1-4	TGTGCCAGCAGTTTGGTAGGAGGGGAGGAAGAAAAACTGTTTTTT	CASSLVGGEEEKLFF
-	-	14	TRBV5-1	TRBJ2-5	TGCGCCAGCAGCTTGAACCTCGTAGCAGAGACCCAGTACTTC	CASSLNLVAETQYF
-	-	13	TRBV21-1	TRBJ2-7	TGTGCCAGCAGTGAGAACTGGAGGAGCGAGCAGTACTTC	CASSENWRSEQYF
TRBD2	-	14	TRBV7-6	TRBJ2-3	TGTGCCAGCAGTAAGAGGGAGGGCCCAGATACGCAGTATTTT	CASSKREGPDTQYF
TRBD2	-	14	TRBV6-1	TRBJ2-1	TGTGCCAGCAGTGAGGCTAGCGGCCACAATGAGCAGTTCTTC	CASSEASGHNEQFF
TRBD2	-	16	TRBV6-6	TRBJ2-1	TGTGCCAGCAGTTACTCGACTAGCGGGAGATTCAATGAGCAGTTCTTC	CASSYSTSGRFNEQFF